The text below deals with one TCR beta chain. Antigen specificity is unknown. The data were obtained in a study of Ad26.COV2.S vaccination and SARS-CoV-2 variants. Noted treatment: 19 received Ad26.COV2.S at low or high dose, single or two shots; about 5 received placebo; per-sample allocation not given. Day 63 following the first vaccine or placebo injection was when the samples were taken. Spike of the Wuhan-strain SARS-CoV-2 was expressed by an Ad26 vector, which formed the vaccine. Produced via immunoSEQ multiplex PCR; TCRdb's table is partial and in-frame only. The table includes hundreds of thousands of clones, approximately 90% detected once. V was trimmed by 1 base and J by 6 bases, leaving 11 bases between them. CDR1 SGHDT and CDR2 YYEEEE come from the germline V gene. This CDR3 has 14 amino acids. Notes on the study in general: Spike-specific TCR breadth ran higher among vaccine recipients than placebo recipients. Substantial post-vaccination breadth of spike-specific CD8+ and CD4+ T cell responses was reported.

This specimen consisted of peripheral blood, obtained in a trial of Ad26.COV2.S vaccine versus placebo. This sequence was found in a person between 18 and 65 years old who received the Ad26.COV2.S COVID-19 vaccine or a placebo. The J gene is TRBJ2-1, the V gene TRBV5-6; TRBD2 is a possible D gene (7 bases). The CDR3 DNA reads TGTGCCAGCAGCTTGTGGGGGGGCTTCAATGAGCAGTTCTTC. Protein sequence: CASSLWGGFNEQFF.